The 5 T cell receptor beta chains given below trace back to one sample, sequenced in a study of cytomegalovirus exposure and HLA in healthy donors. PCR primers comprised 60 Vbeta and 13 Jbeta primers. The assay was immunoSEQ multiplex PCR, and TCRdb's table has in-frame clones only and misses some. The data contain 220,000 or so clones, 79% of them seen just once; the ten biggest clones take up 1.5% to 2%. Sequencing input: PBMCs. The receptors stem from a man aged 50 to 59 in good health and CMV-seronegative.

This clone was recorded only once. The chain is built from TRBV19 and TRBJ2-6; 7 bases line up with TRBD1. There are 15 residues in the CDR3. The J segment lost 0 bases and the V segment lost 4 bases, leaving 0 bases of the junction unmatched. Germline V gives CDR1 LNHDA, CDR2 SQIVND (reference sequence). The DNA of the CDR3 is TGTGCCAGTAGTAGACAGGGCTCTGGGGCCAACGTCCTGACTTTC. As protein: CASSRQGSGANVLTF.

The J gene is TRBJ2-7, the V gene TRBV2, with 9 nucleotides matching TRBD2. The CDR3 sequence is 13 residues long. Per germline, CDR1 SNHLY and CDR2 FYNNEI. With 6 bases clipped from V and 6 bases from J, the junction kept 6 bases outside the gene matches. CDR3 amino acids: CASRLTSGIEQYF. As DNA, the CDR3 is TGTGCCAGCAGACTGACTAGCGGTATCGAGCAGTACTTC. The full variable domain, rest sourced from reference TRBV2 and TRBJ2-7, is EPEVTQTPSHQVTQMGQEVILRCVPISNHLYFYWYRQILGQKVEFLVSFYNNEISEKSEIFDDQFSVERPDGSNFTLKIRSTKLEDSAMYFCASRLTSGIEQYFGPGTRLTVT.

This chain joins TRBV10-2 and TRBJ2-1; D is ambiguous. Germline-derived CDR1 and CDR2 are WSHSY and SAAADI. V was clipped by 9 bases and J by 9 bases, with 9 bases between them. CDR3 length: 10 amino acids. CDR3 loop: CASKNSEQFF. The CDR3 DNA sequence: TGCGCCAGTAAAAATTCTGAGCAGTTCTTC.

The CDR3 sequence is CASSEDRGRRYEQYF. The CDR3 bases are TGTGCCAGCAGTGAAGACAGGGGGCGCCGATACGAGCAGTACTTC. The J gene is TRBJ2-7, the V gene TRBV6-1, with 9 positions matching TRBD1. The germline V gene encodes CDR1 MNHNS and CDR2 SASEGT. The J segment lost 4 bases and the V segment lost 1 base, leaving 5 bases of the junction unmatched. The CDR3 has 15 amino acids.

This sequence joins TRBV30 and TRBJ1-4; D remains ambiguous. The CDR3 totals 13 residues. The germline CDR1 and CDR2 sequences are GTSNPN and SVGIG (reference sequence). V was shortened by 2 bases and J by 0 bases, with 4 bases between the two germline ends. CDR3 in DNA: TGTGCCTGGAGTATAACAACTAATGAAAAACTGTTTTTT. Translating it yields CAWSITTNEKLFF.